These T cell receptor beta chains were read from a single sample in a study of cytomegalovirus exposure and HLA in healthy donors. TCRdb keeps only in-frame clones here, not all; method: immunoSEQ multiplex PCR. In the table there are approximately 200,000 clones, around 81% of which are singletons. The sample comprised PBMCs. These receptors were taken from a young woman in good health and CMV-seropositive. Both conserved end residues are part of each CDR3. The order of the fields is J gene, clone size, V gene, D gene, CDR3 DNA, CDR3 protein. A D gene is named only where the DNA matches it firmly. Clone size is not always given. Where it is, it says once, few, many or a class for expanded clones.

J gene: TRBJ1-3; clone size: NA; V gene: TRBV9; D gene: NA; CDR3 DNA: TGTGCCAGCAGCCCGGACAGCTCTGGAAACACCATATATTTT; CDR3 protein: CASSPDSSGNTIYF
J gene: TRBJ2-5; clone size: NA; V gene: TRBV28; D gene: TRBD2; CDR3 DNA: TGTGCCAGCAGTTCCCGGACTAGCGGGGGCGGGGAGACCCAGTACTTC; CDR3 protein: CASSSRTSGGGETQYF
J gene: TRBJ2-2; clone size: NA; V gene: TRBV30; D gene: NA; CDR3 DNA: TGTGCCTGGAGCGCCGGCAGGGGCAACGGGGAGCTGTTTTTT; CDR3 protein: CAWSAGRGNGELFF
J gene: TRBJ2-1; clone size: NA; V gene: TRBV29-1; D gene: NA; CDR3 DNA: TGCAGCGCCGCACCGGTCAATGAGCAGTTCTTC; CDR3 protein: CSAAPVNEQFF
J gene: TRBJ2-3; clone size: once; V gene: TRBV5-1; D gene: TRBD2; CDR3 DNA: TGCGCCAGCAGCTTTCACCTGCGGACTAGCGGGGGTGTCACAGATACGCAGTATTTT; CDR3 protein: CASSFHLRTSGGVTDTQYF
J gene: TRBJ2-6; clone size: NA; V gene: TRBV14; D gene: NA; CDR3 DNA: TGTGCCAGCAGCCAAGAGGGGAGACCCTCTGGGGCCAACGTCCTGACTTTC; CDR3 protein: CASSQEGRPSGANVLTF
J gene: TRBJ2-7; clone size: NA; V gene: TRBV28; D gene: NA; CDR3 DNA: TGTGCCAGCAGCAACCCGGGACTCCAAAGCTCCTACGAGCAGTACTTC; CDR3 protein: CASSNPGLQSSYEQYF
J gene: TRBJ1-1; clone size: few; V gene: TRBV4-3; D gene: TRBD1; CDR3 DNA: TGCGCCAGCAGCGGAGCCGGAGACAGGGGTAACACTGAAGCTTTCTTT; CDR3 protein: CASSGAGDRGNTEAFF
J gene: TRBJ2-7; clone size: NA; V gene: TRBV6-5; D gene: NA; CDR3 DNA: TGTGCCAGCAGTTACTCCAGCGGCTCAACCTACGAGCAGTACTTC; CDR3 protein: CASSYSSGSTYEQYF
J gene: TRBJ2-1; clone size: NA; V gene: TRBV5-1; D gene: NA; CDR3 DNA: TGCGCCAGCAGCTTAACCACAAATGAGCAGTTCTTC; CDR3 protein: CASSLTTNEQFF
J gene: TRBJ1-1; clone size: few; V gene: TRBV21-1; D gene: NA; CDR3 DNA: TGTGCCAGCAGCAAAAGCTCCCTTGAGGACAGGGGCACTGAAGCTTTCTTT; CDR3 protein: CASSKSSLEDRGTEAFF
J gene: TRBJ2-1; clone size: NA; V gene: TRBV11-3; D gene: TRBD1; CDR3 DNA: TGTGCCAGCAGCTCGACCGGGACAGGGGCCGGTAATGAGCAGTTCTTC; CDR3 protein: CASSSTGTGAGNEQFF
J gene: TRBJ1-6; clone size: NA; V gene: TRBV19; D gene: TRBD1; CDR3 DNA: TGTGCCAGTACCAGGACAGGGACCTATAATTCACCCCTCCACTTT; CDR3 protein: CASTRTGTYNSPLHF
J gene: TRBJ2-3; clone size: once; V gene: TRBV5-1; D gene: TRBD1; CDR3 DNA: TGCGCCAGCAGTCTGTCTGCAGGGGGCGGCACCGGCACAGATACGCAGTATTTT; CDR3 protein: CASSLSAGGGTGTDTQYF
J gene: TRBJ1-6; clone size: NA; V gene: TRBV7-9; D gene: NA; CDR3 DNA: TGTGCTAGCAGCTTAGGTAAAGGGAGGGTTAAAAATTCACCCCTCCACTTT; CDR3 protein: CASSLGKGRVKNSPLHF
J gene: TRBJ1-2; clone size: once; V gene: TRBV5-1; D gene: TRBD1; CDR3 DNA: TGCGCCAGCAGCCTGGTACAGGGGGCCAGCGCCGACTACACCTTC; CDR3 protein: CASSLVQGASADYTF
J gene: TRBJ1-2; clone size: NA; V gene: TRBV5-4; D gene: TRBD1; CDR3 DNA: TGTGCCAGCATCGACAGGGGTTTAAACTATGGCTACACCTTC; CDR3 protein: CASIDRGLNYGYTF
J gene: TRBJ2-1; clone size: NA; V gene: TRBV4-2; D gene: TRBD2; CDR3 DNA: TGTGCCAGCAGCCAAGATTTGTCGGGGACTAGCGGAAACAATGAGCAGTTCTTC; CDR3 protein: CASSQDLSGTSGNNEQFF
J gene: TRBJ1-2; clone size: NA; V gene: TRBV6-1; D gene: NA; CDR3 DNA: TGTGCCAGCAGCGAGAACGGACAGAACTATGGCTACACCTTC; CDR3 protein: CASSENGQNYGYTF
J gene: TRBJ1-1; clone size: NA; V gene: TRBV7-9; D gene: NA; CDR3 DNA: TGTGCCAGCCGGAGGGACGGGAACACTGAAGCTTTCTTT; CDR3 protein: CASRRDGNTEAFF
J gene: TRBJ1-1; clone size: NA; V gene: TRBV7-9; D gene: NA; CDR3 DNA: TGTGCCAGCAGGAAAGGGGGGGCTAACACTGAAGCTTTCTTT; CDR3 protein: CASRKGGANTEAFF
J gene: TRBJ2-5; clone size: NA; V gene: TRBV7-2; D gene: TRBD1; CDR3 DNA: TGTGCCAGCAGCCCGATGGGACAGGGGAGGCAAGAGACCCAGTACTTC; CDR3 protein: CASSPMGQGRQETQYF
J gene: TRBJ1-3; clone size: NA; V gene: TRBV9; D gene: NA; CDR3 DNA: TGTGCCAGCAGCGTAGAGAGCAGGGCTGGAAACACCATATATTTT; CDR3 protein: CASSVESRAGNTIYF
J gene: TRBJ2-7; clone size: NA; V gene: TRBV5-1; D gene: TRBD1; CDR3 DNA: TGCGCCAGCAGCTTCTGGCGCTCGGGACAGGGGGTAGACGAGCAGTACTTC; CDR3 protein: CASSFWRSGQGVDEQYF
J gene: TRBJ1-2; clone size: few; V gene: TRBV29-1; D gene: NA; CDR3 DNA: TGCAGCGTTGATAACCCCTTGGGGAGCCCTAACTATGGCTACACCTTC; CDR3 protein: CSVDNPLGSPNYGYTF
J gene: TRBJ2-5; clone size: NA; V gene: TRBV19; D gene: TRBD1; CDR3 DNA: TGTGCCAGTGGTCAGGGGGATCCTTGGGAGACCCAGTACTTC; CDR3 protein: CASGQGDPWETQYF
J gene: TRBJ2-3; clone size: NA; V gene: TRBV28; D gene: NA; CDR3 DNA: TGTGCCAGCAGTTTAGTCGCAGATACGCAGTATTTT; CDR3 protein: CASSLVADTQYF
J gene: TRBJ1-2; clone size: NA; V gene: TRBV14; D gene: NA; CDR3 DNA: TGTGCCAGCAGCCAAGGCTGGAGGGAAGGGGGCTACACCTTC; CDR3 protein: CASSQGWREGGYTF
J gene: TRBJ1-1; clone size: NA; V gene: TRBV19; D gene: NA; CDR3 DNA: TGTGCCAGTAGTATAGGACAGGAGTTCACTGAAGCTTTCTTT; CDR3 protein: CASSIGQEFTEAFF
J gene: TRBJ1-2; clone size: NA; V gene: TRBV2; D gene: NA; CDR3 DNA: TGTGCCAGCAGCGGCCGGGACACTGACTATGGCTACACCTTC; CDR3 protein: CASSGRDTDYGYTF
J gene: TRBJ1-3; clone size: few; V gene: TRBV9; D gene: NA; CDR3 DNA: TGTGCCAGCAGCGTAGCACTGAACTCTGGAAACACCATATATTTT; CDR3 protein: CASSVALNSGNTIYF
J gene: TRBJ1-2; clone size: NA; V gene: TRBV13; D gene: NA; CDR3 DNA: TGTGCCAGCAGCGACGGGACTATGGGGAACTATGGCTACACCTTC; CDR3 protein: CASSDGTMGNYGYTF
J gene: TRBJ2-5; clone size: NA; V gene: TRBV9; D gene: TRBD2; CDR3 DNA: TGTGCCAGCAGCGTAGGCCTAGCGGGTCGGCAAGAGACCCAGTACTTC; CDR3 protein: CASSVGLAGRQETQYF
J gene: TRBJ2-2; clone size: NA; V gene: TRBV11-2; D gene: NA; CDR3 DNA: TGTGCCAGCAGCCCGTCGTCCGGGGGGCACACCGGGGAGCTGTTTTTT; CDR3 protein: CASSPSSGGHTGELFF
J gene: TRBJ2-3; clone size: NA; V gene: TRBV13; D gene: TRBD1; CDR3 DNA: TGTGCCAGCAGCTCCGCGGACAGGCTCGACGCAGATACGCAGTATTTT; CDR3 protein: CASSSADRLDADTQYF
J gene: TRBJ2-7; clone size: NA; V gene: TRBV14; D gene: NA; CDR3 DNA: TGTGCCAGCAGCCAAGGAAGATTGCAGAACTACGAGCAGTACTTC; CDR3 protein: CASSQGRLQNYEQYF
J gene: TRBJ2-5; clone size: NA; V gene: TRBV7-9; D gene: NA; CDR3 DNA: TGTGCCAGCAGCTTTAAGGTAGCGGCTTATCAAGAGACCCAGTACTTC; CDR3 protein: CASSFKVAAYQETQYF
J gene: TRBJ1-6; clone size: NA; V gene: TRBV7-2; D gene: TRBD1; CDR3 DNA: TGTGCCAGCAGCTTAGCAGGGGGCGGTTATAATTCACCCCTCCACTTT; CDR3 protein: CASSLAGGGYNSPLHF
J gene: TRBJ2-7; clone size: NA; V gene: TRBV5-1; D gene: NA; CDR3 DNA: TGCGCCAGCAGCTCCGCGGGGGAGCAGTACTTC; CDR3 protein: CASSSAGEQYF
J gene: TRBJ2-3; clone size: few; V gene: TRBV6-4; D gene: TRBD2; CDR3 DNA: TGTGCCAGCGCGGAGCGGGGGTCCACAGATACGCAGTATTTT; CDR3 protein: CASAERGSTDTQYF
J gene: TRBJ2-5; clone size: NA; V gene: TRBV29-1; D gene: TRBD1; CDR3 DNA: TGCAGCGTTGAACGGGACAGGGGGGGAGAGACCCAGTACTTC; CDR3 protein: CSVERDRGGETQYF
J gene: TRBJ1-4; clone size: NA; V gene: TRBV30; D gene: NA; CDR3 DNA: TGTGCCTGGAGTCAACAGGACAATGAAAAACTGTTTTTT; CDR3 protein: CAWSQQDNEKLFF
J gene: TRBJ2-1; clone size: NA; V gene: TRBV7-2; D gene: TRBD1; CDR3 DNA: TGTGCCAGCAGCGGACAGGGGTACAACAATGAGCAGTTCTTC; CDR3 protein: CASSGQGYNNEQFF
J gene: TRBJ1-2; clone size: once; V gene: TRBV5-1; D gene: NA; CDR3 DNA: TGCGCCAGCAGCAGAATACAGGGCCCAAACGGGGGCTACACCTTC; CDR3 protein: CASSRIQGPNGGYTF
J gene: TRBJ2-5; clone size: NA; V gene: TRBV4-2; D gene: TRBD2; CDR3 DNA: TGTGCCAGCAGCCAAGATTGGGCTAGCGGGGGGGCTGAGACCCAGTACTTC; CDR3 protein: CASSQDWASGGAETQYF
J gene: TRBJ2-1; clone size: NA; V gene: TRBV5-4; D gene: NA; CDR3 DNA: TGTGCCAGCAGCTCGGGGACACAGTCCTACAATGAGCAGTTCTTC; CDR3 protein: CASSSGTQSYNEQFF
J gene: TRBJ1-2; clone size: NA; V gene: TRBV7-2; D gene: TRBD1; CDR3 DNA: TGTGCCAGCAGCTTAGCTTGGGACAGGGGCGATGGCTACACCTTC; CDR3 protein: CASSLAWDRGDGYTF
J gene: TRBJ2-1; clone size: once; V gene: TRBV19; D gene: TRBD1; CDR3 DNA: TGTGCCAGTAGTACGAGGACAGGTCACTCCTACAATGAGCAGTTCTTC; CDR3 protein: CASSTRTGHSYNEQFF